Each of the 13 T cell receptor beta chains below was sequenced from the same sample in a study of blood T cell repertoires in COVID-19 (dated by TCRdb to 2018 to 2021). Libraries were built with the immunoSEQ multiplex PCR assay. In TCRdb, the immuneACCESS table is reduced to in-frame sequences with V and J assigned. These tables do not hold every clone; where another copy was compared, an unresolved V gene accounts for under half, and the others remain unexplained. The sample table shows about 50,000 clones, and 91% are seen once. The leading ten clones occupy about 6.3% of the sample. The sequenced sample was peripheral blood. Receptors were obtained from a man between 50 and 59 years old with active COVID-19.

The genes are TRBV2 and TRBJ2-7; 9 nucleotides align to TRBD1. The germline gives CDR1 SNHLY, CDR2 FYNNEI. The CDR3 extends over 15 amino acids. The J segment lost 2 bases and the V segment lost 1 base, leaving 3 bases of the junction unmatched. CDR3: CASSEGGQGPYEQYF. CDR3 DNA: TGTGCCAGCAGTGAAGGGGGACAGGGCCCCTACGAGCAGTACTTC.

The chain recombines TRBV15 with TRBJ1-5, with D possibly matching TRBD1 (6 bases). The CDR3 runs to 17 residues. Looked up from germline, CDR1 is LNHNV and CDR2 is YYDKDF (reference sequence). V gave up 0 bases and J gave up 7 bases, with 19 bases separating them. CDR3 loop: CATSRDETRGIGQPQHF. The CDR3 DNA is TGTGCCACCAGCAGAGATGAAACCAGGGGAATTGGGCAGCCCCAGCATTTT.

This chain links TRBV4-1 with TRBJ2-7; TRBD2 is a possible D gene (5 bases). Germline V lookup: CDR1 MGHRA, CDR2 YSYEKL. This CDR3 region has 15 residues. The V end was cut by 0 bases, the J end by 0 bases, with 9 bases between. The CDR3 DNA sequence: TGCGCCAGCAGCCAAGATACCCGGGGCTCCTACGAGCAGTACTTC. Its protein is CASSQDTRGSYEQYF.

The chain joins TRBV7-2 to TRBJ2-7; unclear D gene. Trimming left V 5 bases short and J 1 base short, with 9 bases between. The germline V gene has CDR1 SGHTA and CDR2 FQGNSA. This CDR3 comprises 13 residues. The CDR3, as DNA: TGTGCCAGCAGCCAAAGTCAGTCCTACGAGCAGTACTTC. It encodes CASSQSQSYEQYF.

The chain combines TRBV19 with TRBJ2-5; tentatively, D is TRBD2 (5 bases). V lost 4 bases, J lost 0 bases, and 12 bases lay in between. The CDR3 contains 15 residues. Germline CDR1 LNHDA, CDR2 SQIVND (reference sequence). CDR3 loop: CASSTRGWYQETQYF. CDR3 DNA: TGTGCCAGTAGTACCCGGGGTTGGTACCAAGAGACCCAGTACTTC.

This rearrangement joins TRBV7-2 to TRBJ2-3; D ambiguous. The CDR3 covers 19 residues. With 1 base removed from V and 8 bases from J, the gap between germline ends came to 28 bases. Germline V gene lookup returns CDR1 SGHTA and CDR2 FQGNSA. The CDR3 bases are TGTGCCAGCAGCTTAGGAGGAAGATGGCAGCCCCAGTTCTTAGGTACGCAGTATTTT. Translated, it gives CASSLGGRWQPQFLGTQYF.

The chain uses TRBV5-4 and TRBJ2-5, with D possibly TRBD2 on 6 matching bases. Per germline, CDR1 SGHNT and CDR2 YYREEE (reference sequence). CDR3 size: 15 residues. V lost 2 bases and J 4 bases, leaving 15 bases between the germline ends. The CDR3 nucleotides are TGTGCCAGCAGCTTCGGAGGGACGGGACGAGAGACCCAGTACTTC. Residues: CASSFGGTGRETQYF.

The V gene is TRBV7-2, the J gene TRBJ1-4; no clear D. The V gene lost 4 bases and the J gene lost 8 bases, with 8 bases spanning the gap. This CDR3 has 12 residues. Per the germline V gene, CDR1 is SGHTA and CDR2 is FQGNSA. Here the CDR3 reads CASSYSREKLFF. The DNA of the CDR3 is TGTGCCAGCAGCTATTCACGGGAAAAACTGTTTTTT.

This sequence joins TRBV6-5 and TRBJ1-2; TRBD1 matches 10 bases. The length of the CDR3 is 15 residues. The germline gives CDR1 MNHEY, CDR2 SVGAGI. J lost 4 bases, V lost 4 bases, and 6 bases had no gene match. CDR3 sequence (DNA): TGTGCCAGCAGTTTTCCGGGACAGGGGATCTATGGCTACACCTTC. As protein: CASSFPGQGIYGYTF.

This clone turned up a few times. The chain links TRBV15 to TRBJ2-2; TRBD1 is a possible D gene (6 bases). Trimming left V 0 bases short and J 17 bases short, with 16 bases between. The germline V gene has CDR1 LNHNV and CDR2 YYDKDF (reference sequence). The CDR3 has 13 residues. The chain's CDR3 is CATSRDSQGHLFF. CDR3 bases: TGTGCCACCAGCAGAGATAGCCAGGGACATTTATTTTTT.

The chain's CDR3 is CSVDFEREGRWQYF. In DNA form, the CDR3 reads TGCAGCGTTGATTTTGAGCGGGAGGGCCGTTGGCAGTATTTT. The V call is TRBV29-1, the J call TRBJ2-3; 10 bases fit TRBD2. The CDR3 loop spans 14 amino acids. V shed 3 bases, J shed 11 bases, and the junction held 11 bases outside the gene matches. Looked up from germline, CDR1 is SQVTM and CDR2 is ANQGSEA.

V is TRBV5-1 and J is TRBJ2-3, with 7 bases lining up with TRBD2. Germline CDR1 and CDR2: SGHRS and YFSETQ. CDR3 length: 16 amino acids. J gave up 4 bases and V 4 bases, and 12 bases lay outside the gene matches. The CDR3 DNA follows: TGCGCCAGCAGCGATTCATGGGCGGGGGAGGCAGATACGCAGTATTTT. Amino acid sequence: CASSDSWAGEADTQYF.

The chain is built from TRBV5-1 and TRBJ2-3; 11 nucleotides align to TRBD2. The junction had 7 bases not matched to a gene; V was cut back by 4 bases and J by 6 bases. CDR3 size: 15 residues. The germline CDR1 and CDR2 sequences are SGHRS and YFSETQ. CDR3 sequence (DNA): TGCGCCAGCAGCGGTACTAGCGGGAGTGTGGATACGCAGTATTTT. Amino acid sequence: CASSGTSGSVDTQYF. Filled out from reference TRBV5-1 and TRBJ2-3, the complete variable domain reads KAGVTQTPRYLIKTRGQQVTLSCSPISGHRSVSWYQQTPGQGLQFLFEYFSETQRNKGNFPGRFSGRQFSNSRSEMNVSTLELGDSALYLCASSGTSGSVDTQYFGPGTRLTVL.